This is a list of T cell receptor beta chains from one sample in a study of T-cell reconstitution after alpha-beta-depleted transplantation in children. TCRdb analysed the PCR reads with MiXCR anew, one entry per CDR3 protein. The sample consists of a few hundred thousand distinct CDR3 sequences, approximately 20% of them appearing once. Sequencing used PBMCs, mostly from graft donor cells, obtained 180 days after TCRalphabeta/CD19-depleted stem cell transplant. The receptors originated from a male patient younger than 18 who had a stem cell transplant for acute lymphoblastic leukemia, so the T cells may come from the graft donor. The CDR3 runs from the conserved cysteine through the conserved F or W. A D gene is named only where the DNA matches it firmly. For some rows the clone size is stated as once, few or many, or as a class when expanded; others skip it.

size	V	J	D	DNA	CDR3
-	TRBV6-5	TRBJ1-2	-	TGTGCCAGCAGTTACTTAGGACGGTCTCCCTATGGCTACACCTTC	CASSYLGRSPYGYTF
many	TRBV20-1	TRBJ2-1	-	TGCAGTGCTAGCCCCCTTGGTGGGCCCTCCTACAATGAGCAGTTCTTC	CSASPLGGPSYNEQFF
many	TRBV5-1	TRBJ2-1	TRBD1	TGCGCCAGCAGATCCGGGACAGGGATATACAATGAGCAGTTCTTC	CASRSGTGIYNEQFF
few	TRBV4-2	TRBJ1-3	-	TGTGCCAGCAGCCAAGAAGACAACCTCTCTGGAAACACCATATATTTT	CASSQEDNLSGNTIYF
-	TRBV12-3/TRBV12-4	TRBJ2-7	-	TGTGCCAGCAGTTTGGGAGGTTACAGGGGCTACGAGCAGTACTTC	CASSLGGYRGYEQYF
-	TRBV27	TRBJ1-6	-	TGTGCCAGCAGCTTATGGGGGATTGGATTTGCAGGAACCTCACCCCTCCACTTT	CASSLWGIGFAGTSPLHF
-	TRBV7-3	TRBJ2-3	-	TGTGCCAGCAGCTTATTGGGTACGCAGTATTTT	CASSLLGTQYF
-	TRBV12-3/TRBV12-4	TRBJ2-7	TRBD2	TGTGCCAGCAGTTTTAGGGAGGGGAGCCACGAGCAGTACTTC	CASSFREGSHEQYF
many	TRBV12-3/TRBV12-4	TRBJ2-3	-	TGTGCCAGCAGCACATACTTTAGCACAGATACGCAGTATTTT	CASSTYFSTDTQYF
few	TRBV11-1	TRBJ2-5	-	TGTGCCAGCAGATCGAAGGATCTCCGGGGGCAGGGGACGCAAGAGACCCAGTACTTC	CASRSKDLRGQGTQETQYF
-	TRBV7-9	TRBJ2-5	-	TGTGCCAGCAGCTTGCGGGACTTTCAAGAGACCCAGTACTTC	CASSLRDFQETQYF
many	TRBV5-1	TRBJ2-2	-	TGCGCCAGCAGCTTGGCGGTGGATATGACCGGGGAGCTGTTTTTT	CASSLAVDMTGELFF
few	TRBV15	TRBJ2-1	-	TGTGCCACCAGCAGAGACAGGGGCGATGAGCAGTTCTTC	CATSRDRGDEQFF
few	TRBV21-1	TRBJ2-5	-	TGTGCCAGCAGCAGGGGCCGGGACCGCAAACAAGAGACCCAGTACTTC	CASSRGRDRKQETQYF
-	TRBV6-5	TRBJ2-3	-	TGTGCCAGCAGTACACTCGGACGGACGGGCGATACGCAGTATTTT	CASSTLGRTGDTQYF
few	TRBV12-3/TRBV12-4	TRBJ2-5	-	TGTGCCAGCAGTCTCGGAGTGGGGGAGACCCAGTACTTC	CASSLGVGETQYF
few	TRBV5-1	TRBJ2-5	TRBD2	TGCGCCAGCAGCTCGGGGAGGGCTAGCGGGAGAGTGGAGACCCAGTACTTC	CASSSGRASGRVETQYF
-	TRBV27	TRBJ1-2	-	TGTGCCAGCATCCTACAGGGAGCTAACTATGGCTACACCTTC	CASILQGANYGYTF
few	TRBV7-9	TRBJ1-2	-	TGTGCCAGCAGCTTATTGGTCACTAACTATGGCTACACCTTC	CASSLLVTNYGYTF
many	TRBV18	TRBJ2-5	-	TGTGCCAGCAGCCCGGAAGAGACCCAGTACTTC	CASSPEETQYF
-	TRBV12-3/TRBV12-4	TRBJ1-4	-	TGTGCCAGCAGTTATTCGTTCGGTGAAAAACTGTTTTTT	CASSYSFGEKLFF
-	TRBV29-1	TRBJ2-1	TRBD2	TGCAGCCTACGTTGGGGGGGCAATGAGCAGTTCTTC	CSLRWGGNEQFF
few	TRBV11-1	TRBJ1-5	-	TGTGCCAGCAGCCCGGGGCCCCCCTGGGGCAATAGCAATCAGCCCCAGCATTTT	CASSPGPPWGNSNQPQHF
-	TRBV4-3	TRBJ2-2	-	TGCGCCAGCAGCCAAGATCTAGGTGGAGGGTCCGGGGAGCTGTTTTTT	CASSQDLGGGSGELFF
many	TRBV29-1	TRBJ2-1	-	TGCAGCGTTGAGGGAGGACCTTACTCCTACAATGAGCAGTTCTTC	CSVEGGPYSYNEQFF
-	TRBV5-5	TRBJ2-1	TRBD2	TGTGCCAGCAGCAAGGGACTAGTAACCTACAATGAGCAGTTCTTC	CASSKGLVTYNEQFF
-	TRBV11-3	TRBJ2-3	-	TGTGCCAGCAGCTTCGGCGACCCAGATACGCAGTATTTT	CASSFGDPDTQYF
many	TRBV12-5	TRBJ1-5	-	TGTGCTAGTGGTTTGGTACTGGGAAATAACAATCAGCCCCAGCATTTT	CASGLVLGNNNQPQHF
few	TRBV10-3	TRBJ2-1	-	TGTGCCACCCGGGAGGGGGCGACCTACAATGAGCAGTTCTTC	CATREGATYNEQFF
few	TRBV7-9	TRBJ2-1	TRBD2	TGTGCCAGCAGTCCGTTTAGCGGGAGAGGCGAGCAGTTCTTC	CASSPFSGRGEQFF
few	TRBV28	TRBJ2-7	TRBD2	TGTGCCAGCAGTTTATGGGCGACTAGCGGGCGTCCCTCCCTCTACGAGCAGTACTTC	CASSLWATSGRPSLYEQYF
-	TRBV2	TRBJ2-5	TRBD2	TGTGCCAGAGGGACTAGCGGAAACCAAGAGACCCAGTACTTC	CARGTSGNQETQYF
-	TRBV24-1	TRBJ2-3	-	TGTGCCACCAGTGATTACGCGGCCGGCGGGACGCAGTATTTT	CATSDYAAGGTQYF
few	TRBV12-3/TRBV12-4	TRBJ2-1	TRBD1	TGTGCCAGCGGCTTTTGGGACAGGGGTCATGAGCAGTTCTTC	CASGFWDRGHEQFF
few	TRBV28	TRBJ2-5	-	TGTGCCAGCAGTTCCCTTCCGAGAATGGGGGAGACCCAGTACTTC	CASSSLPRMGETQYF
-	TRBV5-6	TRBJ1-1	-	TGTGCCAGCAGCTGGGGCCGGACGAACACTGAAGCTTTCTTT	CASSWGRTNTEAFF
few	TRBV27	TRBJ2-7	TRBD1	TGTGCCAGCAGTTTACGGGTGGGACAGGGGAGATACGAGCAGTACTTC	CASSLRVGQGRYEQYF